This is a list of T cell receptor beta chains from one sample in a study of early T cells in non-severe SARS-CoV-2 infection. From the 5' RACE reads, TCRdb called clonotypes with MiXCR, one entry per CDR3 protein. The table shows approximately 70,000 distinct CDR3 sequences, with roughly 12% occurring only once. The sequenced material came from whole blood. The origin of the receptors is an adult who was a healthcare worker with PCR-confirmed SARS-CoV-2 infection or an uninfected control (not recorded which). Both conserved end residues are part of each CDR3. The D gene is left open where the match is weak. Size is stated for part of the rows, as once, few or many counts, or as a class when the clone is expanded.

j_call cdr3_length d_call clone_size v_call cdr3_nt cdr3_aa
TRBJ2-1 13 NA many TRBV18 TGTGCCAGCTCACCCCTAGCGTACAATGAGCAGTTCTTC CASSPLAYNEQFF
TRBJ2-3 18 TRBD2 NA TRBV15 TGTGCCACCAGCAGGTCTTTTAGCGGGAGGGCCCTGTCAGATACGCAGTATTTT CATSRSFSGRALSDTQYF
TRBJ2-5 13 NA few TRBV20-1 TGCAGTGCTAGGACTCCTAGGCAGGAGACCCAGTACTTC CSARTPRQETQYF
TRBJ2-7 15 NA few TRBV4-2 TGTGCCAGCAGCCAAGCGACCGGAGCGTCCTACGAGCAGTACTTC CASSQATGASYEQYF
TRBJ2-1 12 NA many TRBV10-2 TGCGCCAGCAGTGAGGAGAGGGGTGAGCAGTTCTTC CASSEERGEQFF
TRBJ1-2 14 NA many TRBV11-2 TGTGCCAGCAGCTTAGCCGTGGGGGCGAGTGGCTACACCTTC CASSLAVGASGYTF
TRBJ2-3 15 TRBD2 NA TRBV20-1 TGCAGTGCTAGAGTACGGGGGGGTAGCACAGATACGCAGTATTTT CSARVRGGSTDTQYF
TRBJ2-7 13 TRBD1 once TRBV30 TGTGCCTGGAGTCCGGACAGGGCCAACGAGCAGTACTTC CAWSPDRANEQYF
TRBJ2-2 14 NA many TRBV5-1 TGCGCCAGCAGCTTGGACCCGCGGACCGGGGAGCTGTTTTTT CASSLDPRTGELFF
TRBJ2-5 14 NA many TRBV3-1 TGTGCCAGCACCCGGGGGCAGGGGCAAGAGACCCAGTACTTC CASTRGQGQETQYF
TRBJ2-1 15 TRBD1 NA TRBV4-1 TGCGCCAGCAGCCAAGATGGGCAGGGGGCCAATGAGCAGTTCTTC CASSQDGQGANEQFF
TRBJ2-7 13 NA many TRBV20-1 TGCAGTGCTAGTAGTCCCGCAGGGGCCGAGCAGTACTTC CSASSPAGAEQYF
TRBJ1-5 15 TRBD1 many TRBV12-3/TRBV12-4 TGTGCCAGCAGCCCCGGGACAGGGGGGGATCAGCCCCAGCATTTT CASSPGTGGDQPQHF
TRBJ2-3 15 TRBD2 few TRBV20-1 TGCAGTGCTAGAGGCCTAGCGGGAGTGGTAGATACGCAGTATTTT CSARGLAGVVDTQYF
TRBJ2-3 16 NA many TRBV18 TGTGCCAGCTCACCAGGTCGGCTAGCTGGCACAGATACGCAGTATTTT CASSPGRLAGTDTQYF
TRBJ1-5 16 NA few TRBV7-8 TGTGCCAGCAGCCGTATAGCGCGGGGTAGTAATCAGCCCCAGCATTTT CASSRIARGSNQPQHF
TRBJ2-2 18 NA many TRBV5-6 TGTGCCAGCAGCTTTTTTATGGCGGGATTAATTATGACCGGGGAGCTGTTTTTT CASSFFMAGLIMTGELFF
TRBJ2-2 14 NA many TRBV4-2 TGTGCCAGCATGACACGTTCAGGGACCGGGGAGCTGTTTTTT CASMTRSGTGELFF
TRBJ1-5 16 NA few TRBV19 TGTGCCAGTAGTTCGCATGAAAGGGGTTTCAATCAGCCCCAGCATTTT CASSSHERGFNQPQHF
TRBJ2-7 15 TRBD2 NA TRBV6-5 TGTGCCAGCAGTCGGGGCAGCGGGGCCTCCTACGAGCAGTACTTC CASSRGSGASYEQYF
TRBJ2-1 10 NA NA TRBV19 TGTGCCAGTAAGGACGGGGGGCTGTTCTTC CASKDGGLFF
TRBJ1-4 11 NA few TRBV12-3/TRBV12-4 TGTGCCAGCAGGGGGACAGAAAAACTGTTTTTT CASRGTEKLFF
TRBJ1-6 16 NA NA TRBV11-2 TGTGCCAGCAGCTCCGTATCCCGTCCAGAGAATTCACCCCTCCACTTT CASSSVSRPENSPLHF
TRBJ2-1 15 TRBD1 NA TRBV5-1 TGCGCCAGCAACAGCGGGACAGGGAATTACAATGAGCAGTTCTTC CASNSGTGNYNEQFF
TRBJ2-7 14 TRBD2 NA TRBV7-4 TGTGCCAGCACCCCCCACTGCGGGAGAGGCGAGCAGTACTTC CASTPHCGRGEQYF
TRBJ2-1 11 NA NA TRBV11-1 TGTGCCAGCAGCCTAAAGGGTGAGCAGTTCTTC CASSLKGEQFF
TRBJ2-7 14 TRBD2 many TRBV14 TGTGCCAGCAGCCCGCTCGCGGGAGGGGACGAGCAGTACTTC CASSPLAGGDEQYF
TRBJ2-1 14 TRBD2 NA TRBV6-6 TGTGCCAGCAGTTTAGCTAGCGGGACGGGTGAGCAGTTCTTC CASSLASGTGEQFF
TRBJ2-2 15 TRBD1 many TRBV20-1 TGCAGTGCTATCCAGACAGGGAAGAACACCGGGGAGCTGTTTTTT CSAIQTGKNTGELFF
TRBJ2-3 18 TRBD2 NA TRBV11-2 TGTGCCAGCAAACCGTTGACGACTAGCGGGGGATTTCGAGATACGCAGTATTTT CASKPLTTSGGFRDTQYF
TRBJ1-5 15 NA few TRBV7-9 TGTGCCAGCAGCTATTCCGGGGTGAGCAATCAGCCCCAGCATTTT CASSYSGVSNQPQHF
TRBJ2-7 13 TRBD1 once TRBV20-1 TGCAGTGCTAGACAGACAGGGACGTACGAGCAGTACTTC CSARQTGTYEQYF
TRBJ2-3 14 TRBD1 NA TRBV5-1 TGCGCCAGCAGCTTTCGGACAGGGACAGATACGCAGTATTTT CASSFRTGTDTQYF
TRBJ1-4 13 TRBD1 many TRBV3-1 TGTGCCAGCAGCCAAGCAGGGGGGGAAAAACTGTTTTTT CASSQAGGEKLFF
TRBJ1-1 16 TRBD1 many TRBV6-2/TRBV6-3 TGTGCCAGCAGCACACAGGGGGCTAGAATGAACACTGAAGCTTTCTTT CASSTQGARMNTEAFF
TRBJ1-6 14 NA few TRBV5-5 TGTGCCAGCAGCTTTGGACCGTTGAATTCACCCCTCCACTTT CASSFGPLNSPLHF
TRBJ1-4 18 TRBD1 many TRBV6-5 TGTGCCAGCAGTCGTACAGGGGGCGCCTTTGCAACTAATGAAAAACTGTTTTTT CASSRTGGAFATNEKLFF
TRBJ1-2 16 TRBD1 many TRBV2 TGTGCCAGCAGTGAAGGAACAGGGGGATTTAGCTATGGCTACACCTTC CASSEGTGGFSYGYTF
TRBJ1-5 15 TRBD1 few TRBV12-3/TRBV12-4 TGTGCCAGCAGTCCCTTTGGACAGGGGGGGGTGCCCCAGCATTTT CASSPFGQGGVPQHF
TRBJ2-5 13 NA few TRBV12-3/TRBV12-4 TGTGCCAGCGGGTCACAGGGATTCGAGACCCAGTACTTC CASGSQGFETQYF
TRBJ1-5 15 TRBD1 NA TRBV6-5 TGTGCCAGCAGTGCCGGGACAGGGGACAATCAGCCCCAGCATTTT CASSAGTGDNQPQHF
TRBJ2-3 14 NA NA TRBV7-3 TGTGCCAGCAGCTTAACCGACAACACAGATACGCAGTATTTT CASSLTDNTDTQYF
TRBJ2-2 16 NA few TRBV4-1 TGCGCCAGCAGCCAAGATCAACACTCCCCAATCGGGGAGCTGTTTTTT CASSQDQHSPIGELFF
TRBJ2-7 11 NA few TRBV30 TGTGCCTGGAGTTGGGGCCACGAGCAGTACTTC CAWSWGHEQYF
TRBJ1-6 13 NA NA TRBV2 TGTGCCAGCCTACAGTTCCAGAATTCACCCCTCCACTTT CASLQFQNSPLHF
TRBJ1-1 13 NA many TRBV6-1 TGTGCCAGCAGTGAAGCCTTTGACAGAGAAGCTTTCTTT CASSEAFDREAFF
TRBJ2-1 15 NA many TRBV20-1 TGCAGTGCTAGAGAGCCCCAGAGCTCCTACAATGAGCAGTTCTTC CSAREPQSSYNEQFF
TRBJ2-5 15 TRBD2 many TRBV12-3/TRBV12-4 TGTGCCAGCAGTTTACGGCTAGCGGGGGGAGAGACCCAGTACTTC CASSLRLAGGETQYF
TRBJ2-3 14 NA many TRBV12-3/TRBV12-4 TGTGCCAGCAGTTTAGCACATCCCACAGATACGCAGTATTTT CASSLAHPTDTQYF
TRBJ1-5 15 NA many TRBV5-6 TGTGCCAGCAGCCCCGCTGGGGGCGGCAATCAGCCCCAGCATTTT CASSPAGGGNQPQHF
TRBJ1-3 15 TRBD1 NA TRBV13 TGTGCCAGCAGCGTGGAACAGGGGCCTGGAAACACCATATATTTT CASSVEQGPGNTIYF
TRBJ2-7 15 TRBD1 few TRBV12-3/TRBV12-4 TGTGCCAGCACCCAGACAGGGGGTTTTGCTGGCGAGCAGTACTTC CASTQTGGFAGEQYF
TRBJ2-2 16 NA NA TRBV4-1 TGCGCCAGCAGCCCCTGGACAGACGATGCCACCGGGGAGCTGTTTTTT CASSPWTDDATGELFF
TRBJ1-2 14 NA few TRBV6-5 TGTGCCAGCAGTTACGGGGCATATTCCTATGGCTACACCTTC CASSYGAYSYGYTF